The 27 T cell receptor beta chains listed next were all sequenced from one sample in a study of T cell responses to AZD1222 COVID-19 vaccine. Only in-frame clones appear in the TCRdb table, and some are missing; sequencing was by immunoSEQ multiplex PCR. Here the sample spans some 61,000 clones, about 88% being singletons. Sample: peripheral blood, taken on day 0 of AZD1222 vaccination. The receptors come from an adult in good health.

This clone was recorded once. CDR3 in DNA: TGTGCCAGCAGCCCGGAAGTTGAAATCGGGAGTTCGCAGTATTTT. It translates to CASSPEVEIGSSQYF. The gene calls are TRBV28 and TRBJ2-3; perhaps TRBD2 as D (6 bases). The CDR3 is 15 residues long. Germline CDR1 is MDHEN and CDR2 is SYDVKM. Trimming left V 6 bases short and J 10 bases short, with 23 bases between.

This clone occurred once. The genes are TRBV27 and TRBJ2-5, with 12 nucleotides matching TRBD2. V shed 6 bases, J shed 5 bases, and the junction held 16 bases outside the gene matches. The CDR3 is 18 residues long. Germline V gene sequence: CDR1 MNHEY, CDR2 SMNVEV (reference sequence). CDR3 in amino acids: CASRPLGLAGPSTETQYF. The CDR3 DNA reads as TGTGCCAGCAGACCCTTGGGACTAGCGGGCCCTTCAACGGAGACCCAGTACTTC.

The V call is TRBV5-1, the J call TRBJ2-5, with D perhaps matching TRBD2 (7 bases). This CDR3 region has 16 residues. Germline V gene sequence: CDR1 SGHRS, CDR2 YFSETQ. V shed 0 bases and J shed 2 bases, with 14 bases lying between them. The CDR3 DNA follows: TGCGCCAGCAGCTTGGAGGGGGGGTCCCGACAAGAGACCCAGTACTTC. Translating gives CASSLEGGSRQETQYF.

The V call is TRBV28, the J call TRBJ2-1; 10 bases map to TRBD2. The CDR3 totals 15 residues. Germline CDR1 reads MDHEN; CDR2 reads SYDVKM. V gave up 2 bases and J gave up 9 bases; unmatched junction bases: 7. The CDR3 sequence is CASSLDASGRREQFF. The DNA of the CDR3 is TGTGCCAGCAGTTTAGACGCTAGCGGGAGACGTGAGCAGTTCTTC. Drawing the rest from reference TRBV28 and TRBJ2-1, the complete variable domain is DVKVTQSSRYLVKRTGEKVFLECVQDMDHENMFWYRQDPGLGLRLIYFSYDVKMKEKGDIPEGYSVSREKKERFSLILESASTNQTSMYLCASSLDASGRREQFFGPGTRLTVL.

Of note for this clone: One end of the junction fails to match germline, which may point to a read error. V and J are TRBV19 and TRBJ2-7; tentatively, D is TRBD2 (6 bases). Germline CDR1 reads LNHDA; CDR2 reads SQIVND (reference sequence). The CDR3 has 12 amino acids. The CDR3 loop reads CASGGLFRQPHF. The CDR3 DNA follows: TGTGCCAGTGGGGGACTGTTCCGTCAGCCCCACTTC.

The chain has TRBV28 and TRBJ2-1; 7 positions agree with TRBD1. CDR3 size: 15 residues. Germline V gene lookup returns CDR1 MDHEN and CDR2 SYDVKM. V dropped 2 bases and J dropped 9; count of bases not matched to a gene: 10. CDR3 amino acids: CASSLLQHNRGEQFF. CDR3 DNA sequence: TGTGCCAGCAGTTTACTCCAACATAACAGGGGTGAGCAGTTCTTC.

V usage is TRBV6-5 and J usage is TRBJ1-2; 8 bases agree with TRBD1. V lost 5 bases and J lost 6; bases outside the gene matches: 5. This CDR3 contains 13 residues. Germline values: CDR1 MNHEY, CDR2 SVGAGI. The DNA for the CDR3 is TGTGCCAGCAGTCCCGACAGGGGTGATGGCTACACCTTC. It translates to CASSPDRGDGYTF.

This chain joins TRBV7-6 and TRBJ1-2; TRBD1 matches at 8 bases. CDR1 and CDR2 (germline): SGHVS, FNYEAQ. After removal of 1 base from V and 5 bases from J, the junction contained 9 bases not matched to a gene. The CDR3 runs 16 residues. The DNA of the CDR3 is TGTGCCAGCAGCTTAGGGGACAGGCCATGGATATATGGCTACACCTTC. Protein: CASSLGDRPWIYGYTF. The full variable domain, its missing parts supplied by reference TRBV7-6 and TRBJ1-2, is GAGVSQSPRYKVTKRGQDVALRCDPISGHVSLYWYRQALGQGPEFLTYFNYEAQQDKSGLPNDRFSAERPEGSISTLTIQRTEQRDSAMYRCASSLGDRPWIYGYTFGSGTRLTVV.

The V and J genes are TRBV11-3 and TRBJ2-4; 8 positions agree with TRBD1. Germline CDR1 and CDR2: SGHNT and YENEEA. J gave up 2 bases and V 0 bases, and 3 bases lay outside the gene matches. This CDR3 is built from 16 residues. CDR3 in amino acids: CASSLEWTGTKNIQYF. In DNA, the CDR3 is TGTGCCAGCAGCTTAGAATGGACAGGGACCAAAAACATTCAGTACTTC.

Written as DNA, the CDR3 is TGTGCCAGTATCGGCCGGGACATATACACTGAAGCTTTCTTT. Its translation is CASIGRDIYTEAFF. The rearrangement links TRBV19 to TRBJ1-1; D is possibly TRBD1 (6 bases). The germline V gene has CDR1 LNHDA and CDR2 SQIVND (reference sequence). The germline V and J ends were trimmed by 7 bases and 3 bases, with 15 bases remaining between them. The CDR3 is made up of 14 amino acids.

The gene calls are TRBV5-1 and TRBJ2-5; D gene ambiguous. The CDR3 sequence is 14 residues long. Germline CDR1 reads SGHRS; CDR2 reads YFSETQ. V dropped 0 bases and J dropped 1 base, with 7 bases sitting between them. In nucleotides, the CDR3 is TGCGCCAGCAGCTTGGGGGCGCTCCAAGAGACCCAGTACTTC. Its protein is CASSLGALQETQYF.

V gene TRBV7-2 combines with J gene TRBJ2-5; 15 bases align to TRBD2. V trimming: 5 bases; J trimming: 5 bases; junction bases outside the gene matches: 6. The CDR3 has 16 residues. CDR1 SGHTA and CDR2 FQGNSA come from the germline V gene. The CDR3 loop reads CASSPRTSGGAETQYF. In DNA, the CDR3 is TGTGCCAGCAGCCCAAGGACTAGCGGGGGGGCCGAGACCCAGTACTTC.

J is TRBJ1-1 and V is TRBV6-1, with 8 bases lining up with TRBD1. Trimming took 4 bases from V and 0 from J; bases not matched to a gene: 7. The CDR3 totals 16 residues. Germline V gene sequence: CDR1 MNHNS, CDR2 SASEGT. CDR3 nucleotides: TGTGCCAGCAGTGCTTCTCACAGGGGGGTGAACACTGAAGCTTTCTTT. Encoded protein: CASSASHRGVNTEAFF.

This clone was recorded only once. The V call is TRBV5-4, the J call TRBJ2-7; 7 bases fit TRBD1. Germline CDR1 and CDR2: SGHNT and YYREEE (reference sequence). CDR3 length equals 15 residues. The V segment lost 2 bases and the J segment 1 base; nucleotides outside the gene matches: 6. The CDR3 DNA reads as TGTGCCAGCAGCTTAGAGAGGGGGCCTTCCTACGAGCAGTACTTC. Translating it yields CASSLERGPSYEQYF.

The chain joins TRBV3-1 (or the pseudogene TRBV3-2) to TRBJ1-2; D is undetermined. CDR3 length equals 13 residues. V was pared by 1 base and J by 8 bases, with 11 bases between. CDR1 LGHDT and CDR2 YNNKEL come from the germline V gene (reference sequence). CDR3 region: CASSQVVGQGYTF. CDR3 in DNA: TGTGCCAGCAGCCAAGTTGTTGGTCAGGGCTACACCTTC.

The rearrangement links TRBV3-1 (or the pseudogene TRBV3-2) to TRBJ2-7; 11 bases line up with TRBD1. V lost 4 bases and J lost 1; bases outside the gene matches: 3. The CDR3 extends over 15 amino acids. Germline loops: CDR1 LGHDT, CDR2 YNNKEL (reference sequence). The CDR3 region has the DNA TGTGCCAGCAGCCTACGGGACAGGGGGTCCTACGAGCAGTACTTC. Encoded protein: CASSLRDRGSYEQYF.

The chain employs TRBV5-6 and TRBJ1-3; D is unclear. V lost 1 base and J 4 bases, leaving 15 bases between the germline ends. CDR3 length: 16 amino acids. The germline gives CDR1 SGHDT, CDR2 YYEEEE. Written as DNA, the CDR3 is TGTGCCAGCAGCTTGTTCGTATCAGCGGGGGGAAACACCATATATTTT. Translating it yields CASSLFVSAGGNTIYF.

This chain uses TRBV5-1 with TRBJ2-4, with TRBD1 identical over 10 bases. With V trimmed by 3 bases and J by 6 bases, 6 bases remained unmatched. The length of the CDR3 is 15 residues. Germline lookup yields CDR1 SGHRS and CDR2 YFSETQ. CDR3 nucleotide sequence: TGCGCCAGCAGCTATCCCCGGGACAGGGGAAACATTCAGTACTTC. Amino acid sequence: CASSYPRDRGNIQYF.

The chain employs TRBV28 and TRBJ2-2; maybe TRBD1 (6 bases). Germline-derived CDR1 and CDR2 are MDHEN and SYDVKM. This CDR3 is built from 14 residues. Deletions cut 5 bases from V and 6 bases from J, with 13 bases between. The CDR3, as DNA: TGTGCCAGCAGTCCCAGGGGAAAGGCCGGGGAGCTGTTTTTT. This codes for CASSPRGKAGELFF. Supplemented by reference TRBV28 and TRBJ2-2, the full variable domain reads DVKVTQSSRYLVKRTGEKVFLECVQDMDHENMFWYRQDPGLGLRLIYFSYDVKMKEKGDIPEGYSVSREKKERFSLILESASTNQTSMYLCASSPRGKAGELFFGEGSRLTVL.

In this sample, this clone turned up once. The J gene is TRBJ1-4, the V gene TRBV5-6; maybe TRBD1 (5 bases). The germline V and J ends were trimmed by 4 bases and 7 bases, with 11 bases remaining between them. Germline-derived CDR1 and CDR2 are SGHDT and YYEEEE. There are 13 residues in the CDR3. Here the CDR3 reads CASSRGGIEKLFF. In nucleotides, the CDR3 is TGTGCCAGCAGCCGGGGGGGTATTGAAAAACTGTTTTTT.

The chain combines TRBV3-1 (or the pseudogene TRBV3-2) with TRBJ1-2; D not resolved. The CDR3 is 13 residues long. Trimming pared 8 bases from V and 0 bases from J, leaving 10 bases between. Germline V CDR1 and CDR2: LGHDT, YNNKEL (reference sequence). CDR3 sequence reads: CASGRGANYGYTF. The DNA of the CDR3 is TGTGCCAGCGGAAGAGGAGCTAACTATGGCTACACCTTC.

This clone was recorded once. The V call is TRBV7-2, the J call TRBJ1-5, with D possibly matching TRBD1 (5 bases). This CDR3 comprises 14 residues. CDR1 SGHTA and CDR2 FQGNSA come from the germline V gene. Trimming cost V 4 bases and J 4 bases, with 11 bases left between them. CDR3: CASSSTGANQPQHF. CDR3 sequence (DNA): TGTGCCAGCAGCTCAACAGGTGCGAATCAGCCCCAGCATTTT.

J is TRBJ2-1 and V is TRBV5-1; 7 bases map to TRBD2. V trimming: 4 bases; J trimming: 0 bases; junction bases outside the gene matches: 7. From germline, CDR1 is SGHRS and CDR2 YFSETQ. The CDR3 sequence is 16 residues long. CDR3 DNA: TGCGCCAGCAGCCTACTAGCGAGGAGCTCCTACAATGAGCAGTTCTTC. It specifies CASSLLARSSYNEQFF.

A single count supports this clone. The chain combines TRBV19 with TRBJ2-7; TRBD2 agrees at 7 bases. Germline CDR1 is LNHDA and CDR2 is SQIVND (reference sequence). The length of the CDR3 is 13 residues. Trimming at V came to 5 bases and at J to 2 bases, leaving 3 bases not matched to a gene. In nucleotides, the CDR3 is TGTGCCAGTAGTCCTAGCGGACCCTACGAGCAGTACTTC. It yields the protein CASSPSGPYEQYF.

This clone was seen a few times. The chain employs TRBV7-3 and TRBJ2-5; TRBD2 agrees at 13 bases. The trim removed 3 bases at V and 0 bases at J, leaving 1 base unmatched. The CDR3 has 16 amino acids. The germline V gene encodes CDR1 SGHTA and CDR2 FQGTGA. The CDR3 reads CASSLTSGGNQETQYF. Here the CDR3 DNA reads TGTGCCAGCAGCTTGACTAGCGGGGGGAACCAAGAGACCCAGTACTTC.

The rearrangement joins TRBV19 to TRBJ1-6; D is unresolved. Trimming removed 6 bases at V and 14 bases at J, with 17 bases between. CDR3 length: 13 amino acids. Germline-derived CDR1 and CDR2 are LNHDA and SQIVND (reference sequence). In DNA, the CDR3 is TGTGCCAGTAGGAGAGACCTCTACGGAGCCCTCCACTTT. Translation gives CASRRDLYGALHF.

This clone came up once. This chain connects TRBV2 to TRBJ2-3; tentative D call: TRBD2 (5 bases). CDR3 size: 13 residues. The V gene's germline CDR1 is SNHLY and CDR2 FYNNEI. V gave up 6 bases and J gave up 2 bases, with 9 bases separating them. CDR3 DNA: TGTGCCAGCAGGCAGCGGCCCACAGATACGCAGTATTTT. Its translation: CASRQRPTDTQYF.